This T cell receptor (beta chain) is drawn from a study of T-cell memory formation after mild COVID-19. Study information: For the most part, TCR clusters were specific to one donor.

TCRdb re-called the 5' RACE reads with MiXCR, one entry per CDR3 protein. Of 430,000 or so distinct CDR3 sequences in the sample, around a quarter were seen once. To note about this clonotype: Its antigen is still unknown.

The study's findings and limits: Contracting clones localized mainly to CM and EM when CD4+ and mainly to EMRA when CD8+.

After removal of 6 bases from V and 5 bases from J, the junction contained 6 bases not matched to a gene. The CDR3 sequence is 13 residues long. Germline assignment: CDR1 MNHEY and CDR2 SVGEGT. The chain joins TRBV6-2 or TRBV6-3 to TRBJ1-2, with 7 nucleotides matching TRBD1. Sequences were obtained from PBMCs or a T cell subset sorted from them (not recorded which). This sequence was found in an adult woman who had mild COVID-19 (a few samples of this study predate the infection). Cell type and time point are not known. The CDR3 nucleotides are TGTGCCAGCAGACACCCGGGACAGTATGGCTACACCTTC. It specifies CASRHPGQYGYTF.